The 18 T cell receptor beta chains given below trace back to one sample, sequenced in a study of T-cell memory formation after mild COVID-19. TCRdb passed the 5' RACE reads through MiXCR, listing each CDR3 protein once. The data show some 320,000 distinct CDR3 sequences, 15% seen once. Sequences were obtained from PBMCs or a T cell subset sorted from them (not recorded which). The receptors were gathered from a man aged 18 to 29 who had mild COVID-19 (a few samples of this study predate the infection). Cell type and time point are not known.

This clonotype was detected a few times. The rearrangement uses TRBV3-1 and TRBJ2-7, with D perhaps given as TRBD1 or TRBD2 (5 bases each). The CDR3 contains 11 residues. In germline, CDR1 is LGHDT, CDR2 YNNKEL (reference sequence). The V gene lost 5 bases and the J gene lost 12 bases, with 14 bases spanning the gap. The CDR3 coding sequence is TGTGCCAGCAGCGAGGGACCCGCGCTGTACTTC. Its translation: CASSEGPALYF.

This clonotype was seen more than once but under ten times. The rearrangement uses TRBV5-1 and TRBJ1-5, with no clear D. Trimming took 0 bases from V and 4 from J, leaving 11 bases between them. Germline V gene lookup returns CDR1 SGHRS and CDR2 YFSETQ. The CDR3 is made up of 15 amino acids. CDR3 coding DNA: TGCGCCAGCAGCTTGGACGGAGCCTTGAATCAGCCCCAGCATTTT. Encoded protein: CASSLDGALNQPQHF. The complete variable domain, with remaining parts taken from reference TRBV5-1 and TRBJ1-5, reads KAGVTQTPRYLIKTRGQQVTLSCSPISGHRSVSWYQQTPGQGLQFLFEYFSETQRNKGNFPGRFSGRQFSNSRSEMNVSTLELGDSALYLCASSLDGALNQPQHFGDGTRLSIL.

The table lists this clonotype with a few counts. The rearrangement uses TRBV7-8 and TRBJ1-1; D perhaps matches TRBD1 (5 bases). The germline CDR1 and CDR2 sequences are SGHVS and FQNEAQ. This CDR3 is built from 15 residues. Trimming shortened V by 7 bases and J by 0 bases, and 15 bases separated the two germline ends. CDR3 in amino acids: CASKITGPMNTEAFF. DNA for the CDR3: TGTGCCAGCAAGATCACGGGACCCATGAACACTGAAGCTTTCTTT.

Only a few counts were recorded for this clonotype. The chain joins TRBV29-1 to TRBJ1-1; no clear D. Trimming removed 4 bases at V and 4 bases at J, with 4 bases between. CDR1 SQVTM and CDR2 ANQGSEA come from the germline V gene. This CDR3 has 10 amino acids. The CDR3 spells CSVVGTEAFF. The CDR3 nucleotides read TGCAGCGTTGTGGGCACTGAAGCTTTCTTT.

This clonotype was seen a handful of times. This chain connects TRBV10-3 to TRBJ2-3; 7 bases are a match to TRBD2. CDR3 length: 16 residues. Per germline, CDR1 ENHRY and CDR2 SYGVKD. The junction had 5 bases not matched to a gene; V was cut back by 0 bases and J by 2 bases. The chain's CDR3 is CAISESRGGDTDTQYF. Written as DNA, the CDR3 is TGTGCCATCAGTGAGTCTAGGGGAGGGGACACAGATACGCAGTATTTT.

Written as DNA, the CDR3 is TGTGCCATCAGTGCCCCGGACAGTGGCTACACCTTC. It codes for CAISAPDSGYTF. The rearrangement links TRBV10-3 to TRBJ1-2, with a tentative D call TRBD1 (6 bases). Germline CDR1 is ENHRY and CDR2 is SYGVKD. This CDR3 spans 12 amino acids. Trimming removed 4 bases at V and 7 bases at J, with 10 bases between.

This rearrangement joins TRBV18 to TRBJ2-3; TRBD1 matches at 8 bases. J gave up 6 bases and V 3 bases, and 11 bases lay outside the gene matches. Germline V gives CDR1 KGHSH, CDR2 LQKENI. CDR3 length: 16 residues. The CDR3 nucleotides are TGTGCCAGCTCACCGAAACGGCAGGGGGCGATGGATACGCAGTATTTT. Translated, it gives CASSPKRQGAMDTQYF.

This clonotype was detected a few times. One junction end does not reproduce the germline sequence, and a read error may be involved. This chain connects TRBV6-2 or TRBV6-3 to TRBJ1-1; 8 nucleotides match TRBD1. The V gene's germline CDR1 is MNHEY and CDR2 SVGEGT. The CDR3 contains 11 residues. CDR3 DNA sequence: TGTGCCAGCAGCCAGGGGCCGACAGGGGTATTT. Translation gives CASSQGPTGVF.

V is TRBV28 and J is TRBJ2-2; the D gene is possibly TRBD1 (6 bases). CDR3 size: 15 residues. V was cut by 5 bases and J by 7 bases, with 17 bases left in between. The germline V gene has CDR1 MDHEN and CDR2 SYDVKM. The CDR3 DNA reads TGTGCCAGCAGTCCGAGGACAGTCAAGAGCGGGGAGCTGTTTTTT. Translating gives CASSPRTVKSGELFF. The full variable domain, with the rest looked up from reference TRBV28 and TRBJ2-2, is DVKVTQSSRYLVKRTGEKVFLECVQDMDHENMFWYRQDPGLGLRLIYFSYDVKMKEKGDIPEGYSVSREKKERFSLILESASTNQTSMYLCASSPRTVKSGELFFGEGSRLTVL.

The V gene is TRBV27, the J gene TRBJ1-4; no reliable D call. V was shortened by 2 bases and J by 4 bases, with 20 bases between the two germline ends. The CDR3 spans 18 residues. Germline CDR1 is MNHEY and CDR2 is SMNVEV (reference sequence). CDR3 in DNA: TGTGCCAGCAGTTTACGCCTCGATCGCAGTTTCTTTAATGAAAAACTGTTTTTT. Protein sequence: CASSLRLDRSFFNEKLFF. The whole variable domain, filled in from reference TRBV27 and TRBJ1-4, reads EAQVTQNPRYLITVTGKKLTVTCSQNMNHEYMSWYRQDPGLGLRQIYYSMNVEVTDKGDVPEGYKVSRKEKRNFPLILESPSPNQTSLYFCASSLRLDRSFFNEKLFFGSGTQLSVL.

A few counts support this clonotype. Written as DNA, the CDR3 is TGTGCCAGCAGCCACAGGGTCACCGGGGAGCTGTTTTTT. Translation: CASSHRVTGELFF. The genes are TRBV7-2 and TRBJ2-2, with a possible D match to TRBD1 (6 bases). The CDR3 has 13 residues. Looked up from germline, CDR1 is SGHTA and CDR2 is FQGNSA. V lost 5 bases, J lost 4 bases, and 8 bases lay in between.

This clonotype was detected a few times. CDR3 region: CASRPGQGDIQYF. CDR3 nucleotide sequence: TGCGCCAGCCGCCCGGGACAGGGAGACATTCAGTACTTC. This chain uses TRBV5-1 with TRBJ2-4, with TRBD1 matching 9 bases. In germline, CDR1 is SGHRS, CDR2 YFSETQ. The CDR3 sequence is 13 residues long. The trim removed 7 bases at V and 8 bases at J, leaving 7 bases unmatched. Supplemented by reference TRBV5-1 and TRBJ2-4, the full variable domain reads KAGVTQTPRYLIKTRGQQVTLSCSPISGHRSVSWYQQTPGQGLQFLFEYFSETQRNKGNFPGRFSGRQFSNSRSEMNVSTLELGDSALYLCASRPGQGDIQYFGAGTRLSVL.

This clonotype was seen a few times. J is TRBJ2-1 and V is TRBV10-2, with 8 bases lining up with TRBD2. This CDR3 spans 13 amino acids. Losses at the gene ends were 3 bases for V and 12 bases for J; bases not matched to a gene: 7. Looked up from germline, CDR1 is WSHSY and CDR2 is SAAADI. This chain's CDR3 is CASSEFGGASQFF. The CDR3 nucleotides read TGCGCCAGCAGTGAATTCGGGGGGGCCTCGCAGTTCTTC.

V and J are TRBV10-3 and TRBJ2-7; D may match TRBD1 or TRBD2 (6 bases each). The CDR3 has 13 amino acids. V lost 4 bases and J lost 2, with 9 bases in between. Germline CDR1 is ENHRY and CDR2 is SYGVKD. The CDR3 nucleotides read TGTGCCATCAGTGGGGGGGACACCTACGAGCAGTACGTC. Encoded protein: CAISGGDTYEQYV.

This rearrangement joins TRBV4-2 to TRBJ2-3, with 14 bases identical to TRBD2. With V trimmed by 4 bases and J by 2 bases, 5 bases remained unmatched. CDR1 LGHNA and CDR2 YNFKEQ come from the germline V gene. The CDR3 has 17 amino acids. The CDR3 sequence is CASSPRLAGGPTDTQYF. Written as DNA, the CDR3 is TGTGCCAGCAGCCCCCGACTAGCGGGGGGGCCCACAGATACGCAGTATTTT.

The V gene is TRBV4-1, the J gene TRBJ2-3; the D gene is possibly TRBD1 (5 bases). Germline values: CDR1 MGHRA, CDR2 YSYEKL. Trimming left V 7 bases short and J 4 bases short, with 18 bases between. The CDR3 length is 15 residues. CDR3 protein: CASIHVGASADTQYF. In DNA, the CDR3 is TGCGCCAGCATCCATGTAGGGGCTTCTGCAGATACGCAGTATTTT.

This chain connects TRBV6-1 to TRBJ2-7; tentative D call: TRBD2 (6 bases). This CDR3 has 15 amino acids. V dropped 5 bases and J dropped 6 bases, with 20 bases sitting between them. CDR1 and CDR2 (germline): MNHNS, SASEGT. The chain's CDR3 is CASSPIDWDSGEQYF. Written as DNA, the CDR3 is TGTGCCAGCAGTCCTATCGACTGGGATAGCGGCGAGCAGTACTTC.

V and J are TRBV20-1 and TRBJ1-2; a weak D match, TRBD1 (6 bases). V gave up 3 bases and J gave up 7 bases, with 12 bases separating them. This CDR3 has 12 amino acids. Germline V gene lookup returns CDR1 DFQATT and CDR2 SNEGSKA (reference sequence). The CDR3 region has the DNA TGCAGTGCTAGTCAGGGGAGCTCTGGCTACACCTTC. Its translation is CSASQGSSGYTF.